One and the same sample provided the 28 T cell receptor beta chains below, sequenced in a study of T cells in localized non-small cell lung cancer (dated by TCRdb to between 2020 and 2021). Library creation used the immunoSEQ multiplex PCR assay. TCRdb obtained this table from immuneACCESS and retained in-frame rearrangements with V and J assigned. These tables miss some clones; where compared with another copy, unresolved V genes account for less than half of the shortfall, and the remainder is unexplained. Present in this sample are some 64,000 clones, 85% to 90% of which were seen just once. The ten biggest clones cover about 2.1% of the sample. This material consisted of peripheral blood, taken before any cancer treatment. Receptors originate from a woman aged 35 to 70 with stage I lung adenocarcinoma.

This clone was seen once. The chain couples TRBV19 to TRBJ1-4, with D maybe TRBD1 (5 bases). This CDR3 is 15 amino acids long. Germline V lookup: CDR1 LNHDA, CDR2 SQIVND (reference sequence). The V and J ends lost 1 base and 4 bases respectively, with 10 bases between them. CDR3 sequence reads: CASSIGDRVNEKLFF. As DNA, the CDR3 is TGTGCCAGTAGTATAGGTGACAGAGTTAATGAAAAACTGTTTTTT.

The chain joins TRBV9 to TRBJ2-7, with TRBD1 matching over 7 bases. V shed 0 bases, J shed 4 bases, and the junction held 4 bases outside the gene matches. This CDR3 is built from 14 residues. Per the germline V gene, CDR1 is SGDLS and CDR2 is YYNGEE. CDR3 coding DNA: TGTGCCAGCAGCGTAGATGGCAGGGGGTACGAGCAGTACTTC. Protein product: CASSVDGRGYEQYF.

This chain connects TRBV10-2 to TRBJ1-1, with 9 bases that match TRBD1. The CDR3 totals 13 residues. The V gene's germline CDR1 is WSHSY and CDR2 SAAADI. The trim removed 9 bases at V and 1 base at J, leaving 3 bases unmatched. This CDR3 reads CASKDRGNTEAFF. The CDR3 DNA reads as TGCGCCAGTAAGGACAGGGGGAACACTGAAGCTTTCTTT.

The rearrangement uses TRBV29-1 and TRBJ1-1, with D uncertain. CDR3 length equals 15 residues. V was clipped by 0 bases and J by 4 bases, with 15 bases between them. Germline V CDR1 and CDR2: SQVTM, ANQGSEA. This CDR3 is CSVEDPPGVVTEAFF. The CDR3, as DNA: TGCAGCGTTGAAGATCCACCGGGCGTGGTCACTGAAGCTTTCTTT.

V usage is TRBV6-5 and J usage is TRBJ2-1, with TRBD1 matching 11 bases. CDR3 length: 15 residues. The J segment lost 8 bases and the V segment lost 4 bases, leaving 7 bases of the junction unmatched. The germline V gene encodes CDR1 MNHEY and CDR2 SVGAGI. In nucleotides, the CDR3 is TGTGCCAGCAGTTCTCGGACAGGGGGCGGATATGAGCAGTTCTTC. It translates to CASSSRTGGGYEQFF.

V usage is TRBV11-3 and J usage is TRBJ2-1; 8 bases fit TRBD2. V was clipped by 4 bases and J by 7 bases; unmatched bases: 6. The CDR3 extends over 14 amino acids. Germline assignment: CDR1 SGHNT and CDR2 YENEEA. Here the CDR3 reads CASSYGSGDNEQFF. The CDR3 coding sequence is TGTGCCAGCAGCTACGGTAGCGGGGATAATGAGCAGTTCTTC.

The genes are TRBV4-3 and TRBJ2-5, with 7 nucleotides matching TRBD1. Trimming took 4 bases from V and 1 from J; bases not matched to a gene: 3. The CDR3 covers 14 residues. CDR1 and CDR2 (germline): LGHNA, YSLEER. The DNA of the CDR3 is TGCGCCAGCAGCCTGGGACAGATCCAAGAGACCCAGTACTTC. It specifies CASSLGQIQETQYF.

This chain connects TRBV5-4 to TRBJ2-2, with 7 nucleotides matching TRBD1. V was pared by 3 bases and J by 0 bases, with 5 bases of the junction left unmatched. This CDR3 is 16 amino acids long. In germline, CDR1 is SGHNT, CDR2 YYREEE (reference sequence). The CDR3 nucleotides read TGTGCCAGCAGCTCCTGGGGACAGACGAACACCGGGGAGCTGTTTTTT. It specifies CASSSWGQTNTGELFF.

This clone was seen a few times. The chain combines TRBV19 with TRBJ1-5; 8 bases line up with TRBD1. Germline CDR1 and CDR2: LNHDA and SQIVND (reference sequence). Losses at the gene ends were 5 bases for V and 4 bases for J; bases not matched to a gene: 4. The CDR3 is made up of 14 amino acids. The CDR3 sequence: CASSARDRNQPQHF. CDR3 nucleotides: TGTGCCAGTAGTGCCCGGGACAGGAATCAGCCCCAGCATTTT.

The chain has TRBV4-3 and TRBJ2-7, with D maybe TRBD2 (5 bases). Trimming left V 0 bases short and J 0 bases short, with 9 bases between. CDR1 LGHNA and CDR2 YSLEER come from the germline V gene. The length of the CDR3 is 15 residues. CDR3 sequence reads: CASSQDRGISYEQYF. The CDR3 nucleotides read TGCGCCAGCAGCCAAGATCGGGGTATCTCCTACGAGCAGTACTTC.

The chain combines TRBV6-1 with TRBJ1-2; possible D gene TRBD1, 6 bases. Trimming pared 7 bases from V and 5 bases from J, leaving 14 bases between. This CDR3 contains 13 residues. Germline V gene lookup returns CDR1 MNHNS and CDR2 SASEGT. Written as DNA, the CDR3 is TGTGCCAGCACCCACGGAGGGGGTTATGGCTACACCTTC. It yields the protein CASTHGGGYGYTF.

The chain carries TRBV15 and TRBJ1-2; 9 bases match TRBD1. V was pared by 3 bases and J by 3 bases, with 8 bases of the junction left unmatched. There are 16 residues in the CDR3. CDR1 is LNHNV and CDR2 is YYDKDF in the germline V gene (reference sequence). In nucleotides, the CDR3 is TGTGCCACCAGCAGGCCGCCGGGACAGGGTGACTATGGCTACACCTTC. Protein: CATSRPPGQGDYGYTF.

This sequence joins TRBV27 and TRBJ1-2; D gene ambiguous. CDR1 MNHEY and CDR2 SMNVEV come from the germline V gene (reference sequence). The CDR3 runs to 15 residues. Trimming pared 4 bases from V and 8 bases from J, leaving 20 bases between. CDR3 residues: CASSYPRVGINGYTF. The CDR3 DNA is TGTGCCAGCAGTTACCCGCGAGTGGGGATAAACGGCTACACCTTC.

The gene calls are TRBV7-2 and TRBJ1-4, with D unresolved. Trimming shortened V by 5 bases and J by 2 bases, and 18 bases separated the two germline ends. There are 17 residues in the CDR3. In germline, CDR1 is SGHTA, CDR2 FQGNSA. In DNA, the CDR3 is TGTGCCAGCAGCGCCAACCACGGACTTCTTACTAATGAAAAACTGTTTTTT. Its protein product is CASSANHGLLTNEKLFF. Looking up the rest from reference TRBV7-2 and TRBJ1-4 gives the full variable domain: GAGVSQSPSNKVTEKGKDVELRCDPISGHTALYWYRQSLGQGLEFLIYFQGNSAPDKSGLPSDRFSAERTGGSVSTLTIQRTQQEDSAVYLCASSANHGLLTNEKLFFGSGTQLSVL.

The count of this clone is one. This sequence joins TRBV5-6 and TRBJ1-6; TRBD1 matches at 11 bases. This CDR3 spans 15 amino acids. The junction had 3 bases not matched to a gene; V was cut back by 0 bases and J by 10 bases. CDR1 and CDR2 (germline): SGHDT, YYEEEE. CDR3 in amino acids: CASSLGGQGESPLHF. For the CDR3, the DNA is TGTGCCAGCAGCTTGGGGGGACAGGGGGAGTCACCCCTCCACTTT.

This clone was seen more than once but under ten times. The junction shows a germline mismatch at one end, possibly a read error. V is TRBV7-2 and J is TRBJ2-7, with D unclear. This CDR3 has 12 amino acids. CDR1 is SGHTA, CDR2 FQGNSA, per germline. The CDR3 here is CASSLATRLINF. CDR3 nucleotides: TGTGCCAGCAGCTTAGCGACCCGACTTATAAACTTC.

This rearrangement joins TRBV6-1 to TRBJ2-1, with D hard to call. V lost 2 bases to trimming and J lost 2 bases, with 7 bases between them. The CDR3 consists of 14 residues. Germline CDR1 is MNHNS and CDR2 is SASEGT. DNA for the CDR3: TGTGCCAGCAGTGAATCTGAACCCTACAATGAGCAGTTCTTC. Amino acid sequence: CASSESEPYNEQFF.

CDR3 bases: TGTGCCAGCAGTCCAGGGCCGAGGGACTATGGCTACACCTTC. Its translation is CASSPGPRDYGYTF. The V call is TRBV6-1, the J call TRBJ1-2, with D possibly being TRBD1 (5 bases). The germline V gene has CDR1 MNHNS and CDR2 SASEGT. The CDR3 is 14 amino acids. V dropped 5 bases and J dropped 3 bases, with 13 bases sitting between them.

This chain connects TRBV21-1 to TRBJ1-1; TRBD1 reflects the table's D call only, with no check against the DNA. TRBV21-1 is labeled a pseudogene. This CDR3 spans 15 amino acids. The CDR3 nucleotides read TGTGCCAGCAGCATCGGACAGGGCCCAGGGACTGAAGCTTTCTTT. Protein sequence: CASSIGQGPGTEAFF.

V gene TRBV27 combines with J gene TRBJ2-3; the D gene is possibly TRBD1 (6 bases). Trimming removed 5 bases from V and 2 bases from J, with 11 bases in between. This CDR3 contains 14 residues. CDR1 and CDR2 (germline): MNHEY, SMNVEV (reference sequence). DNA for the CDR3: TGTGCCAGCAGTCTCCGGACAGACACAGATACGCAGTATTTT. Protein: CASSLRTDTDTQYF.

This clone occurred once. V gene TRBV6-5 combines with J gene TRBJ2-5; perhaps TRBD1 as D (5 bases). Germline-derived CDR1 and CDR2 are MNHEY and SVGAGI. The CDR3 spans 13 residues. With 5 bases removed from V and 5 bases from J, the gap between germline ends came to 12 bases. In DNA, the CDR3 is TGTGCCAGCAGTCAGGGATTAGGGGAGACCCAGTACTTC. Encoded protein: CASSQGLGETQYF.

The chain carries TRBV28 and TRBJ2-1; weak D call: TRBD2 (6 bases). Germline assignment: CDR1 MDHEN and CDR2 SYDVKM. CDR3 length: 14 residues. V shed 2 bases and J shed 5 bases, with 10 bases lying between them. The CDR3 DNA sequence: TGTGCCAGCAGTTTAGGGGGGACGAACAATGAGCAGTTCTTC. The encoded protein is CASSLGGTNNEQFF.

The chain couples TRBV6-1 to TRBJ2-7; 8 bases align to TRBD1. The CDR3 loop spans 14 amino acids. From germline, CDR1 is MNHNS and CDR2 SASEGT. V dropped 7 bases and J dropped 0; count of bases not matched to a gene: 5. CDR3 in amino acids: CASIRTGGSYEQYF. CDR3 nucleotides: TGTGCCAGCATTCGAACAGGGGGCTCCTACGAGCAGTACTTC.

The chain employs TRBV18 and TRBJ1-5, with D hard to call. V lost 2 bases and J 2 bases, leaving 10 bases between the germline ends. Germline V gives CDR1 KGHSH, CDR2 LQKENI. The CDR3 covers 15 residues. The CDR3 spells CASSPEGFGNQPQHF. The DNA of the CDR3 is TGTGCCAGCTCACCAGAAGGGTTTGGCAATCAGCCCCAGCATTTT.

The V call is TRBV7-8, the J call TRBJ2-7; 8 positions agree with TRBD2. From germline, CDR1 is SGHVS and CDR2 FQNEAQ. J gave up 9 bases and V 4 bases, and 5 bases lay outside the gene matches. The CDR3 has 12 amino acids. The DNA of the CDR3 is TGTGCCAGCAGCTCGGGGGGGTCGGCGCAGTACTTC. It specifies CASSSGGSAQYF.

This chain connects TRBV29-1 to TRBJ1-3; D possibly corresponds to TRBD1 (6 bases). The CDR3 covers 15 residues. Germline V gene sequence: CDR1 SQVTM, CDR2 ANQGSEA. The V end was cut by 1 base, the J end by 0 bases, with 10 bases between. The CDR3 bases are TGCAGCGTTGAAGGGACAGTGGACTCTGGAAACACCATATATTTT. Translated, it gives CSVEGTVDSGNTIYF.

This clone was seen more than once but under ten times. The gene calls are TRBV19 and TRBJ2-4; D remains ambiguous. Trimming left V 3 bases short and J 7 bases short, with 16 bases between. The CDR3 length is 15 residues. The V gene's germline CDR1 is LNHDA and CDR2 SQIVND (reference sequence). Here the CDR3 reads CASSIALGFRNIQYF. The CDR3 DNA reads TGTGCCAGTAGTATTGCCCTCGGGTTTCGGAACATTCAGTACTTC.

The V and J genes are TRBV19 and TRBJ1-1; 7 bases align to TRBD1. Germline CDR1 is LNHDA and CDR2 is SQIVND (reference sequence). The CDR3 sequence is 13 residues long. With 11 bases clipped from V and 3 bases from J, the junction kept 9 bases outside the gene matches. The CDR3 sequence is CAGPRQGHTEAFF. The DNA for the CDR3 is TGTGCCGGACCAAGACAGGGCCACACTGAAGCTTTCTTT.